This is a list of T cell receptor beta chains from one sample in a study of T cell repertoires in cytomegalovirus infection. No antigen has been identified for these receptors. TCRdb re-called the reads with MiXCR, one entry per CDR3 protein. The sample lists 600,000 to 700,000 distinct CDR3 sequences; roughly 30% were seen once. Sample: cultured PBMCs, taken from culture after CMV antigen stimulation. The source of these receptors is a human donor in good health (CMV status not recorded). Some clones in this sample may be carry-over from other donors' samples. The CDR3 runs from the conserved cysteine through the conserved F or W. The D gene is left open where the match is weak. A clone size is listed for some rows: how often the clone was seen (once, few, many), or a class if it is expanded.

TRBJ2-3 TRBV29-1 - - CSVPRDFRGDTQYF TGCAGCGTTCCCCGGGACTTCCGCGGAGATACGCAGTATTTT
TRBJ2-3 TRBV7-8 - TRBD2 CASSYYTSGGSGTQYF TGTGCCAGCAGCTACTATACTAGCGGGGGCTCGGGTACGCAGTATTTT
TRBJ2-1 TRBV7-2 - TRBD2 CASSLGGAGLAGYNEQFF TGTGCCAGCAGCTTAGGGGGGGCGGGGCTAGCGGGTTACAATGAGCAGTTCTTC
TRBJ1-1 TRBV28 - - CASSHSKRGRDTEAFF TGTGCCAGCAGTCACAGCAAAAGGGGCCGGGACACTGAAGCTTTCTTT
TRBJ2-5 TRBV20-1 - TRBD1 CSASTRGQGSVEETQYF TGCAGTGCTAGTACTCGGGGACAGGGGAGTGTGGAAGAGACCCAGTACTTC
TRBJ1-2 TRBV7-2 few TRBD1 CASSPLRTGIGYGYTF TGTGCCAGCAGCCCCCTCAGGACAGGGATCGGCTATGGCTACACCTTC
TRBJ1-1 TRBV10-3 - - CAIKNNRDAEAFF TGTGCCATCAAGAACAATAGGGACGCTGAAGCTTTCTTT
TRBJ2-5 TRBV5-4 - TRBD2 CASSHGVPGGETQYF TGTGCCAGCAGCCATGGGGTCCCGGGAGGGGAGACCCAGTACTTC
TRBJ1-4 TRBV7-9 - - CASSFWASTNEKLFF TGTGCCAGCAGCTTCTGGGCTTCAACTAATGAAAAACTGTTTTTT
TRBJ2-7 TRBV4-2 - TRBD2 CASSQPQMRGAPYEQYF TGTGCCAGCAGCCAACCTCAGATGCGGGGGGCACCCTACGAGCAGTACTTC
TRBJ1-5 TRBV20-1 - TRBD1 CSARDQGAHQPQHF TGCAGTGCTAGAGATCAGGGGGCCCATCAGCCCCAGCATTTT
TRBJ2-1 TRBV7-3 - TRBD2 CASSLGGLAGDLNNEQFF TGTGCCAGCAGCTTAGGGGGACTAGCGGGGGACTTAAACAATGAGCAGTTCTTC
TRBJ1-2 TRBV20-1 - - CSARVLGGAGYGYTF TGCAGTGCTAGAGTCTTGGGGGGCGCAGGGTATGGCTACACCTTC
TRBJ2-3 TRBV7-9 once TRBD1 CASSFPSPGQDATDTQYF TGTGCCAGCAGCTTCCCTTCGCCGGGACAGGATGCCACAGATACGCAGTATTTT
TRBJ2-2 TRBV6-5 - - CASSSGAPGELFF TGTGCCAGCAGTTCGGGAGCGCCTGGGGAGCTGTTTTTT
TRBJ2-5 TRBV5-4 - - CASSSRGFSIETQYF TGTGCCAGCAGCTCTCGAGGTTTTAGTATAGAGACCCAGTACTTC
TRBJ1-1 TRBV4-1 few - CASSPGQYTEAFF TGCGCCAGCAGCCCCGGACAGTACACTGAAGCTTTCTTT
TRBJ2-6 TRBV7-2 - - CASNGPGGANVLTF TGTGCCAGTAACGGCCCGGGGGGGGCCAACGTCCTGACTTTC
TRBJ1-2 TRBV11-3 - - CASSSWGSRTTSYGYTF TGTGCCAGCAGCTCCTGGGGATCCAGAACGACCTCCTATGGCTACACCTTC
TRBJ2-6 TRBV11-2 - - CASSSVGVLTF TGTGCCAGCAGCTCTGTCGGGGTCCTGACTTTC
TRBJ2-1 TRBV18 - - CASSPSGGLGGNEQFF TGTGCCAGCTCCCCATCAGGTGGCCTTGGGGGCAATGAGCAGTTCTTC
TRBJ2-7 TRBV12-3/TRBV12-4 few TRBD1 CASSSPEDRSTYEQYF TGTGCCAGCAGCTCCCCCGAGGACAGGAGCACCTACGAGCAGTACTTC
TRBJ2-2 TRBV7-2 many - CASSLGPTTGELFF TGTGCCAGCAGCTTAGGGCCTACCACCGGGGAGCTGTTTTTT
TRBJ2-4 TRBV18 - - CASSPTRGENIQYF TGTGCCAGCTCACCAACTCGGGGAGAAAACATTCAGTACTTC
TRBJ2-3 TRBV4-2 - - CASSQGSAEKHTDTQYF TGTGCCAGCAGCCAAGGATCAGCGGAAAAACACACAGATACGCAGTATTTT
TRBJ1-1 TRBV5-6 - - CASSLDGGTMNTEAFF TGTGCCAGCAGCTTGGATGGCGGAACCATGAACACTGAAGCTTTCTTT
TRBJ2-7 TRBV6-1 - - CASTDGLFGEQYF TGTGCCAGCACGGACGGACTGTTCGGGGAGCAGTACTTC
TRBJ2-1 TRBV6-2/TRBV6-3 few - CASSYSSGRSYNEQFF TGTGCCAGCAGTTACTCTTCCGGCAGATCCTACAATGAGCAGTTCTTC
TRBJ2-3 TRBV14 - - CASSQDLLSYRYF TGTGCCAGCAGCCAAGATCTACTATCCTATCGGTATTTT
TRBJ2-6 TRBV27 - - CASSIREAGANVLTF TGTGCCAGCAGTATCAGGGAGGCCGGGGCCAACGTCCTGACTTTC
TRBJ1-1 TRBV19 - - CASSIEAGVTEAFF TGTGCCAGTAGTATAGAGGCAGGGGTCACTGAAGCTTTCTTT